This record covers a single TCR beta chain. Repertoires were generated with immunoSEQ multiplex PCR, while TCRdb's copy carries only in-frame clones and drops some. The data show around 240,000 clones, approximately 82% seen once. This CDR3 comprises 15 residues. Germline values: CDR1 SGHRS, CDR2 YFSETQ. J was trimmed by 0 bases and V by 5 bases; bases with no gene match: 6. This sample stems from a study of blood T cell repertoires in COVID-19. The sample comprised peripheral blood. The genes are TRBV5-1 and TRBJ2-3, with 7 bases that match TRBD2. The TCR was taken from a woman aged 40 to 50 who had recovered from COVID-19. In nucleotides, the CDR3 is TGCGCCAGCAGATTAAGCGGGGTGAGCACAGATACGCAGTATTTT. The encoded protein is CASRLSGVSTDTQYF.